These T cell receptor beta chains were read from a single sample in a study of spatial heterogeneity in lung cancer. One entry per CDR3 protein results from TCRdb running MiXCR on the 5' RACE reads. The table has about 94,000 distinct CDR3 sequences, roughly a fifth seen once. Specimen: PBMCs, collected at follow-up. Receptors originate from a male donor with early-stage non-small cell lung cancer. Each CDR3 is given with its conserved first and last residue. Fields, in order: clone size, V gene, J gene, CDR3 length, D gene, CDR3 protein, CDR3 DNA. D genes are given only for firm matches. The size of a clone is reported for some rows only, either as once, few or many, or as a class for expanded clones.

size: -
V: TRBV7-2
J: TRBJ1-1
length: 13
D: -
CDR3: CASSSLGRVDAFF
DNA: TGTGCCAGCAGCTCCTTAGGAAGGGTGGATGCTTTCTTT

size: medium-sized
V: TRBV10-2
J: TRBJ2-2
length: 14
D: -
CDR3: CASSSGIVTGELFF
DNA: TGCGCCAGCAGTTCAGGGATTGTGACCGGGGAGCTGTTTTTT

size: few
V: TRBV11-2
J: TRBJ1-4
length: 12
D: -
CDR3: CASSPRTDLLFF
DNA: TGTGCCAGCAGCCCCCGGACCGACTTGTTGTTTTTT

size: few
V: TRBV18
J: TRBJ2-7
length: 14
D: -
CDR3: CASSPPGTGYEQYF
DNA: TGTGCCAGCTCACCACCGGGGACGGGCTACGAGCAGTACTTC

size: -
V: TRBV20-1
J: TRBJ2-1
length: 17
D: TRBD2
CDR3: CSASSSGGLLSYNEQFF
DNA: TGCAGTGCTAGTTCGAGCGGGGGCCTACTCTCCTACAATGAGCAGTTCTTC

size: few
V: TRBV6-6
J: TRBJ2-1
length: 15
D: TRBD1
CDR3: CASSYSNRGLGEQFF
DNA: TGTGCCAGCAGTTACTCAAACAGGGGGCTCGGTGAGCAGTTCTTC

size: few
V: TRBV27
J: TRBJ2-7
length: 13
D: -
CDR3: CASSFDGSYEQYF
DNA: TGTGCCAGCAGTTTCGACGGGTCCTACGAGCAGTACTTC

size: few
V: TRBV7-9
J: TRBJ2-1
length: 15
D: -
CDR3: CASSLGAALYNEQFF
DNA: TGTGCCAGCAGCTTAGGGGCAGCCCTCTACAATGAGCAGTTCTTC

size: many
V: TRBV6-6
J: TRBJ1-4
length: 11
D: -
CDR3: CASSQREKLFF
DNA: TGTGCCAGCAGCCAGAGGGAAAAACTGTTTTTT

size: few
V: TRBV7-3
J: TRBJ2-3
length: 15
D: -
CDR3: CASSLIGGRTDTQYF
DNA: TGTGCCAGCAGCTTAATAGGAGGCCGCACAGATACGCAGTATTTT

size: -
V: TRBV7-2
J: TRBJ2-3
length: 14
D: -
CDR3: CASSQPPGLGTQYF
DNA: TGTGCCAGCAGCCAGCCCCCTGGGCTCGGTACGCAGTATTTT

size: few
V: TRBV7-2
J: TRBJ2-3
length: 13
D: -
CDR3: CASSLAWTDTQYF
DNA: TGTGCCAGCAGCTTAGCGTGGACAGATACGCAGTATTTT

size: many
V: TRBV27
J: TRBJ2-6
length: 17
D: -
CDR3: CASSPGQPISGANVLTF
DNA: TGTGCCAGCAGTCCAGGACAGCCCATTAGCGGGGCCAACGTCCTGACTTTC

size: few
V: TRBV29-1
J: TRBJ2-1
length: 14
D: -
CDR3: CSVAGTNSYNEQFF
DNA: TGCAGCGTTGCTGGCACCAACTCCTACAATGAGCAGTTCTTC

size: few
V: TRBV3-1
J: TRBJ1-1
length: 13
D: -
CDR3: CASSQGLDSKAFF
DNA: TGTGCCAGCAGCCAAGGGCTGGATTCCAAAGCTTTCTTT

size: few
V: TRBV29-1
J: TRBJ2-7
length: 12
D: TRBD1
CDR3: CSVTRDSYEQYF
DNA: TGCAGCGTAACCCGGGACAGTTACGAGCAGTACTTC

size: -
V: TRBV6-6
J: TRBJ2-2
length: 14
D: -
CDR3: CASSYSRATGELFF
DNA: TGTGCCAGCAGTTACTCGAGGGCAACCGGGGAGCTGTTTTTT

size: few
V: TRBV19
J: TRBJ2-1
length: 15
D: -
CDR3: CASSIDRSSYNEQFF
DNA: TGTGCCAGTAGTATAGACCGGAGCTCCTACAATGAGCAGTTCTTC

size: -
V: TRBV20-1
J: TRBJ1-2
length: 12
D: -
CDR3: CSARDLLHGYTF
DNA: TGCAGTGCTAGAGACCTCCTCCATGGCTACACCTTC

size: -
V: TRBV20-1
J: TRBJ1-4
length: 15
D: -
CDR3: CSASREIKVQEKLFF
DNA: TGCAGTGCTAGTCGTGAAATTAAGGTTCAGGAAAAACTGTTTTTT

size: many
V: TRBV7-9
J: TRBJ2-7
length: 14
D: TRBD1
CDR3: CASSQGQAYYEQYF
DNA: TGTGCCAGCAGCCAGGGACAGGCTTACTACGAGCAGTACTTC

size: -
V: TRBV5-1
J: TRBJ2-3
length: 14
D: -
CDR3: CASSVKGETDTQYF
DNA: TGCGCCAGCAGTGTTAAGGGAGAAACAGATACGCAGTATTTT